This entry lists 10 T cell receptor beta chains sequenced from one sample in a study of T cell responses to AZD1222 COVID-19 vaccine. TCRdb's table, derived via immunoSEQ multiplex PCR, lists solely in-frame clones and lacks some. The sample gives 65,000 to 95,000 clones, 92% of which show up once; roughly 6.8% is in the top ten. This material consisted of peripheral blood, taken on day 0 of MenACWY control vaccination. Source of these receptors: an adult in good health.

V is TRBV6-4 and J is TRBJ2-7; D is unclear. Trimming left V 5 bases short and J 0 bases short, with 11 bases between. Germline V lookup: CDR1 MRHNA, CDR2 SNTAGT. The CDR3 runs to 14 residues. CDR3 region: CASSHRKPSYEQYF. The CDR3 nucleotides are TGTGCCAGCAGTCACCGAAAACCCTCCTACGAGCAGTACTTC.

The chain uses TRBV5-6 and TRBJ2-4; D gene ambiguous. The length of the CDR3 is 17 residues. Between the trimmed V and J ends, which lost 1 base and 3 bases, there was a span of 17 bases. From germline, CDR1 is SGHDT and CDR2 YYEEEE. The CDR3 spells CASSLYDLVFIKNIQYF. DNA for the CDR3: TGTGCCAGCAGCTTGTATGATCTTGTCTTTATCAAAAACATTCAGTACTTC.

The rearrangement joins TRBV28 to TRBJ1-2; TRBD1 matches 10 bases. V gave up 4 bases and J gave up 4 bases; unmatched junction bases: 6. The germline CDR1 and CDR2 sequences are MDHEN and SYDVKM. This CDR3 contains 15 residues. CDR3 protein: CASSWGQGFGYGYTF. Written as DNA, the CDR3 is TGTGCCAGCAGTTGGGGACAGGGGTTCGGCTATGGCTACACCTTC.

This sequence joins TRBV5-1 and TRBJ2-7, with 9 bases lining up with TRBD2. The germline CDR1 and CDR2 sequences are SGHRS and YFSETQ. This CDR3 has 13 residues. Trimming took 9 bases from V and 4 from J; bases not matched to a gene: 8. The CDR3 spells CAIRGSGSYEQYF. The CDR3 DNA reads TGCGCCATACGGGGTAGCGGGAGTTACGAGCAGTACTTC.

This chain links TRBV5-1 with TRBJ2-3; 7 bases agree with TRBD1. Germline V lookup: CDR1 SGHRS, CDR2 YFSETQ. J was trimmed by 0 bases and V by 1 base; bases with no gene match: 2. The CDR3 length is 15 residues. The DNA for the CDR3 is TGCGCCAGCAGCTTGATGGGACAGAGCACAGATACGCAGTATTTT. The encoded protein is CASSLMGQSTDTQYF.

This chain joins TRBV12-3 or TRBV12-4 and TRBJ2-7, with D hard to call. V lost 3 bases, J lost 4 bases, and 7 bases lay in between. The CDR3 contains 12 residues. The CDR3 sequence is CASSLGIYEQYF. CDR3 in DNA: TGTGCCAGCAGTTTGGGAATTTACGAGCAGTACTTC.

The chain carries TRBV27 and TRBJ1-6; D remains ambiguous. V gave up 2 bases and J gave up 7 bases, with 9 bases separating them. This CDR3 contains 14 residues. CDR1 MNHEY and CDR2 SMNVEV come from the germline V gene (reference sequence). CDR3 protein: CASSLKGINSPLHF. The CDR3 bases are TGTGCCAGCAGTTTAAAAGGGATAAATTCACCCCTCCACTTT.

The rearrangement links TRBV5-8 to TRBJ2-5; tentatively, D is TRBD2 (5 bases). With 4 bases removed from V and 2 bases from J, the gap between germline ends came to 15 bases. Germline V CDR1 and CDR2: SGHTS, YDEGEE. CDR3 size: 15 residues. The chain's CDR3 is CASSPTPRGQETQYF. The DNA for the CDR3 is TGTGCCAGCAGCCCCACCCCCCGGGGACAAGAGACCCAGTACTTC.

V is TRBV7-2 and J is TRBJ2-7, with 7 nucleotides matching TRBD1. CDR1 SGHTA and CDR2 FQGNSA come from the germline V gene. CDR3 length: 15 residues. The V gene end was trimmed by 3 bases and the J gene end by 7 bases; junction bases not matched to a gene: 12. CDR3 sequence reads: CASSFRQGVYGEQYF. The CDR3 coding sequence is TGTGCCAGCAGCTTCCGACAGGGTGTTTACGGGGAGCAGTACTTC. The full variable domain, in which reference TRBV7-2 and TRBJ2-7 provide the parts outside the CDR3, is GAGVSQSPSNKVTEKGKDVELRCDPISGHTALYWYRQSLGQGLEFLIYFQGNSAPDKSGLPSDRFSAERTGGSVSTLTIQRTQQEDSAVYLCASSFRQGVYGEQYFGPGTRLTVT.

The rearrangement joins TRBV7-3 to TRBJ2-3; the D gene is possibly TRBD2 (6 bases). Germline V gene lookup returns CDR1 SGHTA and CDR2 FQGTGA. The germline V and J ends were trimmed by 2 bases and 5 bases, with 14 bases remaining between them. The CDR3 spans 15 residues. This CDR3 is CASSLEEGVRDTQYF. The CDR3 DNA follows: TGTGCCAGCAGCTTAGAGGAGGGAGTTAGAGATACGCAGTATTTT.